One and the same sample provided the 10 T cell receptor beta chains below, sequenced in a study of cytomegalovirus exposure and HLA in healthy donors. The PCR was carried out with 60 Vbeta primers and 13 Jbeta primers. Libraries were prepared by immunoSEQ multiplex PCR; TCRdb keeps only in-frame clonotypes and omits some of them. In the table there are 150,000 to 250,000 clones, approximately 79% of which are singletons. Material for sequencing was PBMCs. These receptors came from a girl aged 10 to 17 in good health and CMV-seropositive.

The chain has TRBV4-3 and TRBJ2-1; maybe TRBD2 (6 bases). Germline loops: CDR1 LGHNA, CDR2 YSLEER. The length of the CDR3 is 14 residues. V shed 1 base and J shed 5 bases, with 9 bases lying between them. The chain's CDR3 is CASSQGRVDNEQFF. CDR3 nucleotides: TGCGCCAGCAGCCAAGGGAGGGTTGACAATGAGCAGTTCTTC.

The chain carries TRBV13 and TRBJ1-4; TRBD1 aligns across 9 bases. The germline V gene has CDR1 PRHDT and CDR2 FYEKMQ (reference sequence). The CDR3 is 16 amino acids. V shed 5 bases and J 8 bases; nucleotides not matched to a gene: 12. This CDR3 reads CASSGAGQGHLEKLFF. The CDR3 nucleotides read TGTGCCAGCAGCGGAGCCGGACAGGGGCACTTGGAAAAACTGTTTTTT.

V is TRBV5-1 and J is TRBJ1-3; TRBD1 aligns across 9 bases. This CDR3 contains 16 residues. CDR1 is SGHRS and CDR2 is YFSETQ in the germline V gene. Germline trimming cut 4 bases from V and 0 bases from J; bases unmatched to any gene: 5. As DNA, the CDR3 is TGCGCCAGCAGCGTGGGACAGGGAATCTCTGGAAACACCATATATTTT. Encoded protein: CASSVGQGISGNTIYF.

The chain joins TRBV4-3 to TRBJ2-1; D is perhaps TRBD1 (5 bases). V lost 1 base and J lost 3, with 7 bases in between. CDR1 and CDR2 (germline): LGHNA, YSLEER. This CDR3 contains 14 residues. CDR3 amino acids: CASSQGGSYNEQFF. The CDR3 nucleotides read TGCGCCAGCAGCCAAGGGGGCAGCTACAATGAGCAGTTCTTC.

This clone was seen more than once but under ten times. The V call is TRBV4-2, the J call TRBJ2-1; 10 positions agree with TRBD2. The CDR3 has 19 amino acids. The junction had 13 bases not matched to a gene; V was cut back by 4 bases and J by 1 base. CDR1 and CDR2 from the germline V gene are LGHNA and YNFKEQ. CDR3 amino acids: CASSRTPGSGGLSYNEQFF. CDR3 DNA: TGTGCCAGCAGCCGAACCCCGGGTAGCGGGGGGCTTTCCTACAATGAGCAGTTCTTC.

The rearrangement links TRBV12-5 to TRBJ2-7, with D tentatively TRBD1 (5 bases). CDR1 is LGHNT and CDR2 is FRNRAP in the germline V gene. Between the trimmed V and J ends, which lost 6 bases and 3 bases, there was a span of 9 bases. The CDR3 totals 12 residues. The CDR3 loop is CASGPQGYEQYF. The CDR3 DNA follows: TGTGCTAGTGGACCGCAGGGCTACGAGCAGTACTTC. The full variable domain, its missing parts supplied by reference TRBV12-5 and TRBJ2-7, is DARVTQTPRHKVTEMGQEVTMRCQPILGHNTVFWYRQTMMQGLELLAYFRNRAPLDDSGMPKDRFSAEMPDATLATLKIQPSEPRDSAVYFCASGPQGYEQYFGPGTRLTVT.

This chain uses TRBV14 with TRBJ2-1; perhaps TRBD2 as D (6 bases). The length of the CDR3 is 15 residues. V dropped 2 bases and J dropped 2 bases, with 10 bases sitting between them. Looked up from germline, CDR1 is SGHDN and CDR2 is FVKESK. CDR3 in amino acids: CASSQWASAYNEQFF. As DNA, the CDR3 is TGTGCCAGCAGCCAATGGGCTAGCGCCTACAATGAGCAGTTCTTC.

This rearrangement joins TRBV6-1 to TRBJ1-2; the match to TRBD1 covers 10 bases. J was trimmed by 1 base and V by 5 bases; bases with no gene match: 10. The germline CDR1 and CDR2 sequences are MNHNS and SASEGT. This CDR3 has 17 amino acids. CDR3 coding DNA: TGTGCCAGCAGTCAAGGGATCGACAGGGGGCTTAACTATGGCTACACCTTC. Residues: CASSQGIDRGLNYGYTF.

V and J are TRBV10-3 and TRBJ1-1; TRBD1 matches 7 bases. The CDR3 runs to 13 residues. Germline V gene data show CDR1 as ENHRY and CDR2 as SYGVKD. V lost 11 bases and J lost 5; bases outside the gene matches: 11. The CDR3 protein is CASKQGEVTEAFF. CDR3 coding DNA: TGTGCCTCCAAGCAGGGGGAGGTAACTGAAGCTTTCTTT.

The J gene is TRBJ2-7, the V gene TRBV5-1; TRBD1 aligns across 7 bases. Germline CDR1 SGHRS, CDR2 YFSETQ. The CDR3 contains 15 residues. Germline trimming cut 1 base from V and 2 bases from J; bases unmatched to any gene: 6. CDR3 protein: CASSLRLGTAYEQYF. For the CDR3, the DNA is TGCGCCAGCAGCTTGCGGCTCGGGACAGCCTACGAGCAGTACTTC.